This T cell receptor beta chain was found in a study of blood T cell repertoires in COVID-19. Study details: Both acute and convalescent COVID-19 samples were obtained from the United States, Italy and Spain. T cells, B-cell-depleted T cells, or PBMCs provided the cDNA or gDNA that served as material.

Germline V gene data show CDR1 as MNHEY and CDR2 as SVGAGI. There are 13 residues in the CDR3. V lost 7 bases to trimming and J lost 4 bases, with 13 bases between them. Original methodology: Estimation of nucleated cell counts relied on the amplification of reference gene primers. Assay used: immunoSEQ multiplex PCR; TCRdb lists only in-frame clones, some missing. V, J and clone size were drawn from that table, and D and trimming were deduced from the DNA. The repertoire consists of 150,000 to 250,000 clones, with about 76% occurring once and the leading ten covering almost 6%. The TCR was taken from a woman aged 40 to 50 with COVID-19, enrolled during active disease. The chain couples TRBV6-5 to TRBJ1-1; D not certain. Sequences were obtained from peripheral blood. This CDR3 is CASTLSRGTEAFF. The CDR3 DNA reads TGTGCCAGCACCCTTTCCCGGGGCACTGAAGCTTTCTTT.